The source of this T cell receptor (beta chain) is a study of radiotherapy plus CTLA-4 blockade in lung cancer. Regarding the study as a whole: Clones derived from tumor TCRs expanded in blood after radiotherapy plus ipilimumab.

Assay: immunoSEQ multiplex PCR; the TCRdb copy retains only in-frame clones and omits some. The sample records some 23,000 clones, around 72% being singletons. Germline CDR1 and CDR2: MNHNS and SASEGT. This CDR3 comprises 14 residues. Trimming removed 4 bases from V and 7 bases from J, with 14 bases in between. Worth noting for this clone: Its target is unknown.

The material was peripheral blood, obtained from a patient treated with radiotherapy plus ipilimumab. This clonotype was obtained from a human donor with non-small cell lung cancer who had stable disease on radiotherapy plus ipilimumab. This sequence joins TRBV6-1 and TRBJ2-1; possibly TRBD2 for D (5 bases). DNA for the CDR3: TGTGCCAGCAGTGCCCCGGGGAAGCGGAATGAGCAGTTCTTC. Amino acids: CASSAPGKRNEQFF.